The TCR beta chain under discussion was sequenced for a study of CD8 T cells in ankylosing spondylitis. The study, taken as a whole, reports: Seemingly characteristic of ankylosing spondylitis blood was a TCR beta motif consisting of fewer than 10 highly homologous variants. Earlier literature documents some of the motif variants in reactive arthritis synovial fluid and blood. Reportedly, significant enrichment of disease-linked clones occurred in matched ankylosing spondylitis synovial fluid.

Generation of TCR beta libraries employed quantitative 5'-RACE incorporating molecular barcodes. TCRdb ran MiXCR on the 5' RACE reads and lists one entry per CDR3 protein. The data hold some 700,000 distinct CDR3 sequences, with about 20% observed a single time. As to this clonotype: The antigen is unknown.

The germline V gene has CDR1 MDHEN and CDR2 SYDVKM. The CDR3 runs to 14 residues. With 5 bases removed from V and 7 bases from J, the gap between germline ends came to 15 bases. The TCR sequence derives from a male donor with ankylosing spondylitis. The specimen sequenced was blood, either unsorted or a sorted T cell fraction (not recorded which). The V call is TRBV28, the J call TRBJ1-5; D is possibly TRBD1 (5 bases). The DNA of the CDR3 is TGTGCCAGCAGTGAAGGGTTGAACAGGCAGCCCCAGCATTTT. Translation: CASSEGLNRQPQHF.